The 20 T cell receptor beta chains below come from one sample, sequenced in a study of T cell responses to AZD1222 COVID-19 vaccine. Assay: immunoSEQ multiplex PCR; the TCRdb copy retains only in-frame clones and omits some. The sample includes roughly 160,000 clones, about nine tenths seen only once; the top ten take about 1.9%. This sample comprised peripheral blood, obtained on day 0 of AZD1222 vaccination. The receptor set was obtained from an adult in good health.

The V gene is TRBV5-8, the J gene TRBJ1-5; the D is unclear. Trimming pared 6 bases from V and 6 bases from J, leaving 13 bases between. The CDR3 is made up of 13 amino acids. CDR1 is SGHTS, CDR2 YDEGEE, per germline. The CDR3 DNA reads TGTGCCAGCACCAGGCCGGGAGGTCAGCCCCAGCATTTT. Its protein product is CASTRPGGQPQHF.

This clone was counted a single time. Written as DNA, the CDR3 is TGTGCCTGGAGTGACCGGGGGGGCTGGACCACCGGGGAGCTGTTTTTT. Its protein is CAWSDRGGWTTGELFF. V and J are TRBV30 and TRBJ2-2, with 8 bases identical to TRBD2. There are 16 residues in the CDR3. The trim removed 1 base at V and 4 bases at J, leaving 8 bases unmatched. Germline CDR1 reads GTSNPN; CDR2 reads SVGIG (reference sequence).

The chain combines TRBV11-2 with TRBJ2-7, with unresolved D. The CDR3 is made up of 12 amino acids. Germline values: CDR1 SGHAT, CDR2 FQNNGV. Deletions cut 4 bases from V and 0 bases from J, with 4 bases between. The CDR3 nucleotides are TGTGCCAGCAGCTCCTCCTCCTACGAGCAGTACTTC. Its translation is CASSSSSYEQYF.

The rearrangement uses TRBV20-1 and TRBJ1-1; TRBD1 is a possible D gene (6 bases). Trimming cost V 3 bases and J 4 bases, with 9 bases left between them. Germline V gene lookup returns CDR1 DFQATT and CDR2 SNEGSKA (reference sequence). The CDR3 is 12 residues long. The CDR3 sequence is CSASNRATEAFF. The CDR3 bases are TGCAGTGCTAGTAACAGGGCCACTGAAGCTTTCTTT.

Only one count was recorded for this clone. The chain is built from TRBV5-1 and TRBJ1-2, with D possibly matching TRBD1 (6 bases). CDR3 length: 16 residues. CDR1 SGHRS and CDR2 YFSETQ come from the germline V gene. V lost 4 bases and J lost 0, with 16 bases in between. The CDR3: CASSPHGGTTNYGYTF. CDR3 bases: TGCGCCAGCAGCCCGCATGGGGGGACAACTAACTATGGCTACACCTTC.

The chain employs TRBV12-5 and TRBJ1-1; D gene ambiguous. The CDR3 contains 13 residues. Trimming cost V 2 bases and J 1 base, with 5 bases left between them. CDR1 LGHNT and CDR2 FRNRAP come from the germline V gene. The CDR3 region has the DNA TGTGCTAGTGGTTTGAGCTCGAACACTGAAGCTTTCTTT. Translating it yields CASGLSSNTEAFF.

The J gene is TRBJ2-3, the V gene TRBV19; a weak D match, TRBD1 (5 bases). CDR1 is LNHDA, CDR2 SQIVND, per germline (reference sequence). The CDR3 has 16 residues. Between the trimmed V and J ends, which lost 3 bases and 2 bases, there was a span of 15 bases. The chain's CDR3 is CASSMFRERATDTQYF. The CDR3 DNA sequence: TGTGCCAGTAGTATGTTCAGGGAAAGGGCCACAGATACGCAGTATTTT.

The chain links TRBV30 to TRBJ1-1; 7 nucleotides agree with TRBD1. J lost 4 bases, V lost 8 bases, and 7 bases had no gene match. The CDR3 totals 12 residues. CDR1 GTSNPN and CDR2 SVGIG come from the germline V gene (reference sequence). The CDR3, as DNA: TGTGCCCAAGGGGGCGATAGCACTGAAGCTTTCTTT. This gives the protein CAQGGDSTEAFF. Full variable domain (missing parts from reference TRBV30 and TRBJ1-1): SQTIHQWPATLVQPVGSPLSLECTVEGTSNPNLYWYRQAAGRGLQLLFYSVGIGQISSEVPQNLSASRPQDRQFILSSKKLLLSDSGFYLCAQGGDSTEAFFGQGTRLTVV.

The chain combines TRBV5-1 with TRBJ2-6, with a weak D call TRBD2 (5 bases). Germline V gives CDR1 SGHRS, CDR2 YFSETQ. With 1 base removed from V and 0 bases from J, the gap between germline ends came to 17 bases. The CDR3 totals 19 residues. CDR3 coding DNA: TGCGCCAGCAGCTTGAGCGGCAGTGCAACAATCTCTGGGGCCAACGTCCTGACTTTC. Translated, it gives CASSLSGSATISGANVLTF. Based on the CDR3 plus reference TRBV5-1 and TRBJ2-6, the full variable domain is KAGVTQTPRYLIKTRGQQVTLSCSPISGHRSVSWYQQTPGQGLQFLFEYFSETQRNKGNFPGRFSGRQFSNSRSEMNVSTLELGDSALYLCASSLSGSATISGANVLTFGAGSRLTVL.

The genes are TRBV9 and TRBJ2-4, with D maybe TRBD2 (6 bases). CDR3 length: 16 residues. Germline lookup yields CDR1 SGDLS and CDR2 YYNGEE. Trimming stripped 2 bases from V and 2 bases from J, with 14 bases between. The CDR3 reads CASSVRELVPKNIQYF. The CDR3 region has the DNA TGTGCCAGCAGCGTTCGGGAGTTGGTTCCCAAAAACATTCAGTACTTC.

This chain links TRBV30 with TRBJ1-1; tentatively, D is TRBD1 (6 bases). Germline-derived CDR1 and CDR2 are GTSNPN and SVGIG (reference sequence). The V and J ends lost 8 bases and 0 bases respectively, with 13 bases between them. The CDR3 runs 13 residues. The CDR3 sequence: CAHSGALNTEAFF. The CDR3 DNA reads TGTGCCCACTCGGGGGCCTTGAACACTGAAGCTTTCTTT.

J is TRBJ1-1 and V is TRBV29-1; TRBD1 aligns across 12 bases. Germline CDR1 reads SQVTM; CDR2 reads ANQGSEA. After removal of 7 bases from V and 4 bases from J, the junction contained 13 bases not matched to a gene. CDR3 length: 16 amino acids. CDR3: CSGRAGQGAVGTEAFF. CDR3 nucleotide sequence: TGCAGCGGGCGAGCGGGACAGGGGGCGGTTGGCACTGAAGCTTTCTTT.

This chain joins TRBV5-8 and TRBJ1-6; 8 positions match TRBD1. The germline V gene encodes CDR1 SGHTS and CDR2 YDEGEE. The CDR3 extends over 14 amino acids. The V gene end was trimmed by 4 bases and the J gene end by 14 bases; junction bases not matched to a gene: 11. CDR3 in amino acids: CASSPRQGYSALHF. Written as DNA, the CDR3 is TGTGCCAGCAGCCCCCGACAGGGGTACTCAGCCCTCCACTTT.

Only one count was recorded for this clone. The rearrangement uses TRBV11-2 and TRBJ1-1; no definite D call. Trimming shortened V by 1 base and J by 7 bases, and 7 bases separated the two germline ends. The CDR3 length is 12 residues. Germline CDR1 is SGHAT and CDR2 is FQNNGV. This chain's CDR3 is CASSLGRIEAFF. Written as DNA, the CDR3 is TGTGCCAGCAGCTTAGGACGGATTGAAGCTTTCTTT.

The J gene is TRBJ1-3, the V gene TRBV10-3; TRBD1 aligns across 8 bases. The CDR3 length is 15 residues. V lost 8 bases to trimming and J lost 0 bases; unmatched junction nucleotides: 6. Germline V gene data show CDR1 as ENHRY and CDR2 as SYGVKD. CDR3 nucleotides: TGTGCCATCCAGACAGGGGAATACTCTGGAAACACCATATATTTT. Its translation: CAIQTGEYSGNTIYF.

The rearrangement links TRBV4-1 to TRBJ1-1, with TRBD1 matching over 7 bases. The CDR3 length is 13 residues. V shed 8 bases, J shed 0 bases, and the junction held 3 bases outside the gene matches. Germline V gives CDR1 MGHRA, CDR2 YSYEKL. CDR3 nucleotide sequence: TGCGCCAGCGGGGACAGTATGAACACTGAAGCTTTCTTT. Translating it yields CASGDSMNTEAFF.

This clone was picked up a small number of times. This rearrangement joins TRBV12-3 or TRBV12-4 to TRBJ1-1, with D possibly TRBD1 on 6 matching bases. The CDR3 loop spans 11 amino acids. Trimming took 11 bases from V and 4 from J, leaving 11 bases between them. CDR3 sequence reads: CAQGRGTEAFF. The DNA for the CDR3 is TGTGCCCAGGGGCGAGGCACTGAAGCTTTCTTT.

This chain joins TRBV6-5 and TRBJ2-2; D is possibly TRBD1 (5 bases). The germline V and J ends were trimmed by 3 bases and 3 bases, with 11 bases remaining between them. CDR3 length: 15 amino acids. The V gene's germline CDR1 is MNHEY and CDR2 SVGAGI. The CDR3 here is CASSYGQGDTGELFF. As DNA, the CDR3 is TGTGCCAGCAGTTATGGGCAGGGCGACACCGGGGAGCTGTTTTTT.

The CDR3 DNA is TGTGCCAGCAGCGTAGGAGGGGACAGGGGTTCACCCCTCCACTTT. It encodes CASSVGGDRGSPLHF. The chain links TRBV9 to TRBJ1-6; TRBD1 aligns across 10 bases. The junction had 3 bases not matched to a gene; V was cut back by 0 bases and J by 9 bases. Germline loops: CDR1 SGDLS, CDR2 YYNGEE. CDR3 length: 15 residues.

The J gene is TRBJ1-2, the V gene TRBV14, with no clear D. The germline CDR1 and CDR2 sequences are SGHDN and FVKESK. The CDR3 has 13 amino acids. V lost 4 bases, J lost 1 base, and 7 bases lay in between. As DNA, the CDR3 is TGTGCCAGCAGCCCGGGGTTTAACTATGGCTACACCTTC. Translation gives CASSPGFNYGYTF. Full variable domain (rest looked up from reference TRBV14 and TRBJ1-2): EAGVTQFPSHSVIEKGQTVTLRCDPISGHDNLYWYRRVMGKEIKFLLHFVKESKQDESGMPNNRFLAERTGGTYSTLKVQPAELEDSGVYFCASSPGFNYGYTFGSGTRLTVV.